The clone carrying this TCR beta chain was counted only a few times. As processed by the authors: Reference gene primers were amplified, and this amplification served to estimate nucleated cell counts. Using immunoSEQ multiplex PCR, the repertoire was profiled, and TCRdb retains in-frame clones only, with some absent. V and J calls plus clone size are reproduced from that table; the DNA served to infer D and trimming. Of around 110,000 clones detected, around 84% appear once; the ten largest clones hold 3% to 4.5%. This specimen belongs to a study of blood T cell repertoires in COVID-19. Looking at the study overall: Material from acute and convalescent COVID-19 was sourced from the United States, Italy and Spain.

Participants spanned ages about 18 to 100 years and resided in about two dozen US areas. Cohort assignment relied on participant-reported clinical history. The CDR3 has 14 residues. V was clipped by 3 bases and J by 5 bases, with 13 bases between them. Germline loops: CDR1 MDHEN, CDR2 SYDVKM. The chain links TRBV28 to TRBJ1-1; no clear D gene. This clonotype was sampled from a woman aged 25 to 39 who had recovered from COVID-19. Sequences were obtained from PBMCs or T cells enriched from blood (not recorded which). The CDR3 DNA reads TGTGCCAGCAGTTTCAACCGGGAAGGGACTGAAGCTTTCTTT. Translation: CASSFNREGTEAFF.